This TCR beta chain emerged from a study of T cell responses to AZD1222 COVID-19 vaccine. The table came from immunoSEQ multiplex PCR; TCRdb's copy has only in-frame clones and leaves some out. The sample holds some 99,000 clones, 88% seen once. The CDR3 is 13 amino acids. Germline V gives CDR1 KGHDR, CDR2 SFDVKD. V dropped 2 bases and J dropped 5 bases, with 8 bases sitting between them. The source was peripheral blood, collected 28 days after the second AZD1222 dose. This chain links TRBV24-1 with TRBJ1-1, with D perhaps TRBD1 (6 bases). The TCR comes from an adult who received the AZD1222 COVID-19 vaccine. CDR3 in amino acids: CATSDWQGTEAFF. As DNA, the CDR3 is TGTGCCACCAGTGATTGGCAGGGGACTGAAGCTTTCTTT.